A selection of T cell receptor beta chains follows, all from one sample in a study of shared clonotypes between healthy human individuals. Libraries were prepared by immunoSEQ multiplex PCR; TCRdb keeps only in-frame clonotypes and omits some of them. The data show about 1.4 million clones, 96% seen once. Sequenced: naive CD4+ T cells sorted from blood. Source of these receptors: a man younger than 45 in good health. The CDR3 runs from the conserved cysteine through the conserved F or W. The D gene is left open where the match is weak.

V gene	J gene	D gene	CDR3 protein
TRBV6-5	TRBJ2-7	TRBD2	CASSDRTSGKYEQYF
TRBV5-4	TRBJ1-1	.	CASSLEQNTEAFF
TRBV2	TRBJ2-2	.	CASSEAGSANTGELFF
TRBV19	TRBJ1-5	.	CASSIRDNQPQHF
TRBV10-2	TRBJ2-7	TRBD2	CASSGLAVHSYEQYF
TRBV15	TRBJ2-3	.	CATSSGITQYF
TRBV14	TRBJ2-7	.	CASSQWNERRTYF
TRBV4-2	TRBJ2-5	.	CASSRGQRETQYF
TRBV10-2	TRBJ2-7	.	CASSKAPTYEQYF
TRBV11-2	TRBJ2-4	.	CASSSVRRINIQYF
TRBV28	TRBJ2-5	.	CASSLTTTRETQYF
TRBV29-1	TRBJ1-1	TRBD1	CSVRGQWNTEAFF
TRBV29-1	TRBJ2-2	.	CSVSRGGTGELFF
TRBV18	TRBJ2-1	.	CASSPPVQYNEQFF
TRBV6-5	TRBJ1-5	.	CASSPAFDNQPQHF
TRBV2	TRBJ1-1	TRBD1	CASSARTGIITEAFF
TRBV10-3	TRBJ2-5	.	CAISEKGEETQYF
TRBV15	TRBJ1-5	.	CATSRAGLDQPQHF
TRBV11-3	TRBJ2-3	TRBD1	CASSSGQGATDTQYF
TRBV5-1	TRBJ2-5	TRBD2	CASSSAPSGRASQETQYF
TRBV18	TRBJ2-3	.	CASSREGETTDTQYF
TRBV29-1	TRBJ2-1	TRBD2	CSVSSSGRHNEQFF
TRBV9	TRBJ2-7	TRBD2	CASSGVGLAGGEQYF
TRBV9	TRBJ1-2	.	CASSPSVGRGGYGYTF
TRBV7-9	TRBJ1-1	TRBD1	CASRPPTGGNTEAFF
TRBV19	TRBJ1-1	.	CASSSWMNTEAFF
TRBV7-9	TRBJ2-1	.	CASSPGRSSYNEQFF
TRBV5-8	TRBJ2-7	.	CASSLAPPAPYEQYF
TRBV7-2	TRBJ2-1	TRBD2	CASSLVRLAGFSSYNEQFF
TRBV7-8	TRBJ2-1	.	CASSSLIDRPLRDNEQFF
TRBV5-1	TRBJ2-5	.	CASSLFLAPGQETQYF
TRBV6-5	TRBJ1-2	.	CASSYDINYGYTF
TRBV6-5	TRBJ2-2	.	CASSSNTGELFF
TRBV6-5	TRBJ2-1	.	CASSEYEQFF
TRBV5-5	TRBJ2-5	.	CASSLRQAQETQYF
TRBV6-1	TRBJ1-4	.	CASRPGPSEEKLFF
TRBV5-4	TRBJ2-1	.	CASSPGGTSSYNEQFF
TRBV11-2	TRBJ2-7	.	CASSFLASGGSYEQYF
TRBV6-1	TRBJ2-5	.	CASSVTRKMAPETQYF
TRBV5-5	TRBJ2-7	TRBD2	CASSGGVYEQYF
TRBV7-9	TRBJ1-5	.	CASSARGQPQHF
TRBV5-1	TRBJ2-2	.	CASSLAVSTGELFF
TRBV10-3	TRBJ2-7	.	CAISESAGPTTYEQYF
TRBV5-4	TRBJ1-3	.	CASSLLHPSSGNTIYF
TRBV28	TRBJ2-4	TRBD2	CASSLIKGGRNIQYF
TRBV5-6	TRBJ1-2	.	CASSSQTRGNYGYTF
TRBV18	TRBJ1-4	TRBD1	CASSPTAGGGNEKLFF
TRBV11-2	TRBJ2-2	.	CASSWRVWPSRTGELFF
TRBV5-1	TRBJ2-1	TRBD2	CASTRLAAYNEQFF
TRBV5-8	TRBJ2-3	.	CASSPGLLSTDTQYF
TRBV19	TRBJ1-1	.	CASRQNPLGTEAFF
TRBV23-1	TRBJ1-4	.	CASSLLFF
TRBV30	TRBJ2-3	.	CAWRHADTQYF
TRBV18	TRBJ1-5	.	CASSPSTDNQPQHF
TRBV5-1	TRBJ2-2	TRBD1	CASSLASGQGVTGELFF
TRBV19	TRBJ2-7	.	CAPVGREQYF
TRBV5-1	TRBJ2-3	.	CASGTPAATTDTQYF
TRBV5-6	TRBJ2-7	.	CASSSQLGLKSYEQYF
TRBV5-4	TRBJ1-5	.	CASSLGRGRNQPQHF
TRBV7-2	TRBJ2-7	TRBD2	CASSLDGREFGEQYF